These 2 T cell receptor beta chains originate from one sample sequenced in a study of cytomegalovirus exposure and HLA in healthy donors. The study ran its PCR with 60 Vbeta and 13 Jbeta primers. The assay was immunoSEQ multiplex PCR, and TCRdb's table has in-frame clones only and misses some. The data hold under 130,000 clones, with roughly 79% observed a single time. Sequenced material: PBMCs. The origin of the receptors is a man aged 35-49 years in good health and CMV-seronegative.

The chain's CDR3 is CASSLSGTSGNEQFF. The CDR3 nucleotides are TGTGCCAGCAGCTTATCCGGGACTAGCGGAAATGAGCAGTTCTTC. The rearrangement links TRBV7-9 to TRBJ2-1; 11 bases map to TRBD2. V shed 2 bases, J shed 7 bases, and the junction held 4 bases outside the gene matches. The V gene's germline CDR1 is SEHNR and CDR2 FQNEAQ (reference sequence). This CDR3 comprises 15 residues.

This clone was observed a few times. The rearrangement links TRBV4-1 to TRBJ2-1; D perhaps matches TRBD1 (6 bases). From germline, CDR1 is MGHRA and CDR2 YSYEKL. CDR3 length: 18 amino acids. V was cut by 4 bases and J by 2 bases, with 21 bases left in between. The CDR3 sequence is CASSPLSRGRGTYNEQFF. CDR3 DNA: TGCGCCAGCAGCCCACTTTCTCGGGGCAGGGGTACCTACAATGAGCAGTTCTTC.